A few counts support the clone carrying this TCR beta chain. Its antigen is as yet unknown. In germline, CDR1 is SGHTA, CDR2 FQGNSA. The CDR3 has 14 residues. The ends were cut back, 3 bases at V and 2 bases at J, with 11 bases in the middle. TCRdb re-called the RT-PCR reads with MiXCR, one entry per CDR3 protein. The data show some 500,000 distinct CDR3 sequences, under 15% seen once. This specimen belongs to a study of response to subunit inactivated influenza vaccine. Study outcomes and limitations: The authors offered the suggestion that each seasonal influenza vaccination recruits few new T cells.

The receptor's source is a man in his forties or fifties who received an inactivated influenza vaccine. This sample comprised PBMCs from blood, obtained roughly 48 days after vaccination. The genes are TRBV7-2 and TRBJ2-7; D tentatively reads TRBD1 or TRBD2 (5 bases each). The CDR3 is CASSFRDAPYEQYF. CDR3 DNA: TGTGCCAGCAGCTTCCGGGACGCTCCCTACGAGCAGTACTTC.